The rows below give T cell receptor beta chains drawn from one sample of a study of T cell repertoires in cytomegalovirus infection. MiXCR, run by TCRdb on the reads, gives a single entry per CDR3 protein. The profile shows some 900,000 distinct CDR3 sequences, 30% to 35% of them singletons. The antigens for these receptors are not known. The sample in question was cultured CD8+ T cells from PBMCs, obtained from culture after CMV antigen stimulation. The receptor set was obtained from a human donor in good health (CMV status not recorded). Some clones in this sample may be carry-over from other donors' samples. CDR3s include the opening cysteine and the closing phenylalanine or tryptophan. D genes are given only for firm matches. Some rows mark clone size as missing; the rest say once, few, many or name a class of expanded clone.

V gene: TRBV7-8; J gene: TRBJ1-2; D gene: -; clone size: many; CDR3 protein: CASSLAVDGPVLANYGYTF; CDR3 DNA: TGTGCCAGCAGCTTAGCAGTAGACGGGCCGGTACTCGCTAACTATGGCTACACCTTC
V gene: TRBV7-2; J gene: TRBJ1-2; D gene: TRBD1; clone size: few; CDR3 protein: CASSFSPGQQPSANYGYTF; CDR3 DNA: TGTGCCAGCAGCTTTTCCCCGGGACAGCAGCCGTCAGCTAACTATGGCTACACCTTC
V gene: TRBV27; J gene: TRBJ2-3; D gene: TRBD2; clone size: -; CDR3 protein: CASRPAGGLGIDTQYF; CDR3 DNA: TGTGCCAGCAGGCCAGCGGGGGGGCTCGGGATTGATACGCAGTATTTT
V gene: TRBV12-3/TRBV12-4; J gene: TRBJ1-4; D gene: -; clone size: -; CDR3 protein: CASSSWVEKLFF; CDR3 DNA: TGTGCCAGCAGCTCCTGGGTTGAAAAACTGTTTTTT
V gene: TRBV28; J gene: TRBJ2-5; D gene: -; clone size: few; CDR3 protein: CASSSQGGSETQYF; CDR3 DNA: TGTGCCAGCAGTTCCCAAGGAGGGTCGGAGACCCAGTACTTC
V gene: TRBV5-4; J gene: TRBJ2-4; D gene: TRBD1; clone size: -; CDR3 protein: CASSSTGAPGDIQYF; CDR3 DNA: TGTGCCAGCAGCTCGACAGGGGCTCCGGGCGACATTCAGTACTTC
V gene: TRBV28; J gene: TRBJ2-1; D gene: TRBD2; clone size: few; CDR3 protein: CASSSPRASGSNEQFF; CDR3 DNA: TGTGCCAGCAGTTCCCCCCGGGCTAGCGGCTCCAATGAGCAGTTCTTC
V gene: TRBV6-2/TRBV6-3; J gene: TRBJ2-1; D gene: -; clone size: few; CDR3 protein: CASSYGGVNEQFF; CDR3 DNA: TGTGCCAGCAGTTACGGAGGGGTGAATGAGCAGTTCTTC
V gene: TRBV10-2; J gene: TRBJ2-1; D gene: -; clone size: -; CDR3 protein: CASSEQGVEQFF; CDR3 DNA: TGCGCCAGCAGTGAGCAAGGGGTCGAGCAGTTCTTC
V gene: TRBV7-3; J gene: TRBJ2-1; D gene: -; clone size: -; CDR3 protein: CASSLTGLVRNEQFF; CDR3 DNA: TGTGCCAGCAGCCTCACAGGGCTGGTCCGTAATGAGCAGTTCTTC
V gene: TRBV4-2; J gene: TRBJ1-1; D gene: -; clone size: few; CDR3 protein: CASSQAGTENTEAFF; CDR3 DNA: TGTGCCAGCAGCCAAGCCGGGACGGAGAACACTGAAGCTTTCTTT
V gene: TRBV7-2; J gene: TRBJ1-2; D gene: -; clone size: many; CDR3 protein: CASSLEEGGNYGYTF; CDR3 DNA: TGTGCCAGCAGCTTAGAAGAGGGGGGCAACTATGGCTACACCTTC
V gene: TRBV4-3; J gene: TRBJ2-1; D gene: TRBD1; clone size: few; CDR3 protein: CASSQAIVTGASLWSNEQFF; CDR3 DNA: TGCGCCAGCAGCCAAGCTATCGTTACAGGGGCGAGTTTATGGAGCAATGAGCAGTTCTTC
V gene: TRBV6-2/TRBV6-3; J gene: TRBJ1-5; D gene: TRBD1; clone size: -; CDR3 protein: CGDRASNQPQHF; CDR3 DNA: TGTGGGGACAGGGCAAGCAATCAGCCCCAGCATTTT
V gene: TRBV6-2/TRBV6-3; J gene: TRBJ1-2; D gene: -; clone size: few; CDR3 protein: CASSSPSQAFNYGYTF; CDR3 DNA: TGTGCCAGCAGTTCGCCAAGCCAGGCATTTAACTATGGCTACACCTTC
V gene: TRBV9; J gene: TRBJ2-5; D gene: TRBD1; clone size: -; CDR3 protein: CASSVPGTGGGGWTETQYF; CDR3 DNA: TGTGCCAGCAGCGTCCCCGGGACAGGGGGCGGAGGTTGGACGGAGACCCAGTACTTC
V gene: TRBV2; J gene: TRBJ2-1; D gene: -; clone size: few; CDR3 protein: CASSANIYNEQFF; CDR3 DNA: TGTGCCAGCAGTGCCAACATCTACAATGAGCAGTTCTTC
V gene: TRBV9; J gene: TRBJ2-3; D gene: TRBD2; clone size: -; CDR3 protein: CASSSSPGGTDTQYF; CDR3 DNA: TGTGCCAGCAGTTCCTCCCCCGGGGGGACAGATACGCAGTATTTT
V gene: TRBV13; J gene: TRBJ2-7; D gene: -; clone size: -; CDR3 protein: CASSLERKGYEQYF; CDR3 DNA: TGTGCCAGCAGCTTAGAACGAAAGGGTTACGAGCAGTACTTC
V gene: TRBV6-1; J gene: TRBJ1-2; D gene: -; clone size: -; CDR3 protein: CASSEWRSGEGGYTF; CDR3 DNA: TGTGCCAGCAGTGAATGGAGGTCGGGAGAGGGTGGCTACACCTTC
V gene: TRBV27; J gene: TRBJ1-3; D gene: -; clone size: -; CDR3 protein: CASSLSQTGSGNTRYF; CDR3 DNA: TGTGCCAGCAGTTTATCACAAACGGGTTCTGGAAACACCAGATATTTT
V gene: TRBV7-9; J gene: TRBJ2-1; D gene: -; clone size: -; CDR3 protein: CASSNPAAGEDEQFF; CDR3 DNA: TGTGCCAGCAGCAATCCCGCGGCAGGGGAGGATGAGCAGTTCTTC
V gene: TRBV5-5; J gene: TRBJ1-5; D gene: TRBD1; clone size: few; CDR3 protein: CASSQTGQVNQPQHF; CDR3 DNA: TGTGCCAGCAGCCAAACCGGACAGGTCAATCAGCCCCAGCATTTT
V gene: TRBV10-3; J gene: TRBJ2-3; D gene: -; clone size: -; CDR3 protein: CAIGGLSTDTQYF; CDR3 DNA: TGTGCCATAGGAGGCCTAAGCACAGATACGCAGTATTTT
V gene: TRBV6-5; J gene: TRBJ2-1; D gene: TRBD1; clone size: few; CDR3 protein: CASSNTGEAYNEQFF; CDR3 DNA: TGTGCCAGCAGTAATACAGGGGAAGCCTACAATGAGCAGTTCTTC
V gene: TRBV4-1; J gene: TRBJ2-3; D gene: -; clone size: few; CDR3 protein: CASSQEESTDTQYF; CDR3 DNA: TGCGCCAGCAGCCAGGAGGAGAGCACAGATACGCAGTATTTT
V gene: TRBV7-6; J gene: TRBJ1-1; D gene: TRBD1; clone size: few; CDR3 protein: CASSQIRGPTEAFF; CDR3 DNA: TGTGCTAGCAGCCAGATCAGGGGGCCCACTGAAGCTTTCTTT
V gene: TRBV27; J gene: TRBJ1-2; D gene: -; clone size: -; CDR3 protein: CASSFGGSRLGGYTF; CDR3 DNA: TGTGCCAGCAGTTTTGGGGGATCCCGTCTGGGTGGCTACACCTTC
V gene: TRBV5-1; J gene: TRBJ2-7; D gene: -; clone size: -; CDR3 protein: CASSYRTVGDEQYF; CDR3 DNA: TGCGCCAGCAGCTACCGGACGGTTGGAGACGAGCAGTACTTC
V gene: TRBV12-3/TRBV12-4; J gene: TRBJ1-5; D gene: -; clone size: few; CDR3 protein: CASSRLMGTPYQPQHF; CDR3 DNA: TGTGCCAGCAGCCGCCTTATGGGGACCCCTTATCAGCCCCAGCATTTT